This passage covers 11 T cell receptor beta chains from one sample sequenced in a study of T cells in Graves' hyperthyroidism and ophthalmopathy (dated by TCRdb to about 2019). Receptors were amplified or captured by multiplex PCR. The data were produced on an Illumina HiSeq 2000. The TCR beta CDR3 regions were amplified from RNA transcripts. For the first round of RT-PCR on the TCR CDR3, the HTBI primer set was used together with the Qiagen OneStep RT-PCR kit. The raw public data were reprocessed by TCRdb itself: fastp quality trimming at Q25, MiXCR clonotype calling, in-frame beta chains only. Under each unique CDR3 protein, matching rows form one entry showing the most common genes and DNA. The table for this sample lists 250,000 to 300,000 distinct CDR3 sequences; approximately 13% of them were counted only once. 6.5% to 10% of the sample lies in the top ten. The sample consisted of blood. The source of these receptors is a woman aged 40 to 49 with Graves' hyperthyroidism.

This clonotype was counted ten times or more. V and J are TRBV10-2 and TRBJ2-1; 9 bases align to TRBD2. Germline values: CDR1 WSHSY, CDR2 SAAADI. The CDR3 length is 18 residues. V trimming: 3 bases; J trimming: 10 bases; junction bases outside the gene matches: 19. The CDR3 coding sequence is TGCGCCAGCAGTGAACAATTGGGGTTAACTAGCGGGCACGAAGAGCAGTTCTTC. Translation gives CASSEQLGLTSGHEEQFF.

This clonotype occurred a few times. The V gene is TRBV5-6, the J gene TRBJ2-2; possibly TRBD1 for D (6 bases). The germline V gene has CDR1 SGHDT and CDR2 YYEEEE. The CDR3 length is 15 residues. V was trimmed by 4 bases and J by 1 base, leaving 11 bases between them. CDR3 nucleotides: TGTGCCAGCAGCCCCGGACAGAAGAACACCGGGGAGCTGTTTTTT. Residues: CASSPGQKNTGELFF.

This clonotype was found many times. The V gene is TRBV7-2, the J gene TRBJ2-7; 8 nucleotides align to TRBD1. Germline assignment: CDR1 SGHTA and CDR2 FQGNSA. With 0 bases clipped from V and 6 bases from J, the junction kept 7 bases outside the gene matches. The CDR3 has 15 residues. The CDR3 here is CASSLAPDRGSEQYF. CDR3 nucleotides: TGTGCCAGCAGCTTAGCGCCCGACAGGGGATCCGAGCAGTACTTC. The variable domain in full, with the rest retrieved from reference TRBV7-2 and TRBJ2-7, is GAGVSQSPSNKVTEKGKDVELRCDPISGHTALYWYRQSLGQGLEFLIYFQGNSAPDKSGLPSDRFSAERTGGSVSTLTIQRTQQEDSAVYLCASSLAPDRGSEQYFGPGTRLTVT.

V and J are TRBV5-1 and TRBJ2-1; TRBD1 agrees at 11 bases. The CDR3 sequence is 14 residues long. Germline CDR1 SGHRS, CDR2 YFSETQ. J gave up 8 bases and V 7 bases, and 8 bases lay outside the gene matches. CDR3 in DNA: TGCGCCAGCGCCCGGGACAGGGGGGAGGATGAGCAGTTCTTC. This codes for CASARDRGEDEQFF.

This clonotype was recorded only once. The chain has TRBV28 and TRBJ2-7; D might be TRBD1 (6 bases). The CDR3 covers 13 residues. Germline V CDR1 and CDR2: MDHEN, SYDVKM. The ends were cut back, 4 bases at V and 6 bases at J, with 13 bases in the middle. The DNA for the CDR3 is TGTGCCAGCAGTTCCCCGGACAGTACCGAGCAGTACTTC. Translating gives CASSSPDSTEQYF.

This clonotype was seen many times. The rearrangement joins TRBV27 to TRBJ1-3, with unresolved D. The CDR3 has 15 residues. CDR1 MNHEY and CDR2 SMNVEV come from the germline V gene (reference sequence). Trimming pared 5 bases from V and 3 bases from J, leaving 14 bases between. Here the CDR3 DNA reads TGTGCCAGCAGTCTAAACGGTGACATTGGAAACACCATATATTTT. This sequence encodes CASSLNGDIGNTIYF.

This chain links TRBV5-8 with TRBJ1-2; TRBD1 might be the D (5 bases). CDR3 length: 15 amino acids. V was cut by 4 bases and J by 0 bases, with 13 bases left in between. Germline V gives CDR1 SGHTS, CDR2 YDEGEE. This CDR3 reads CASSGVGRANYGYTF. The DNA of the CDR3 is TGTGCCAGCAGCGGGGTGGGCAGGGCTAACTATGGCTACACCTTC.

This clonotype was recorded at least ten times. The CDR3 DNA follows: TGCAGTGCTAGAGATGGCACAGTAGAGGCCGGGAGGGCTAATGAAAAACTGTTTTTT. The encoded protein is CSARDGTVEAGRANEKLFF. This sequence joins TRBV20-1 and TRBJ1-4; D unclear. This CDR3 has 19 residues. The germline CDR1 and CDR2 sequences are DFQATT and SNEGSKA (reference sequence). The germline V and J ends were trimmed by 0 bases and 3 bases, with 23 bases remaining between them.

At least ten counts were recorded for this clonotype. The chain links TRBV7-9 to TRBJ1-5; tentatively, D is TRBD1 (6 bases). Deletions cut 5 bases from V and 3 bases from J, with 11 bases between. The CDR3 runs 14 residues. Germline V lookup: CDR1 SEHNR, CDR2 FQNEAQ (reference sequence). CDR3 region: CASSATGFNQPQHF. CDR3 nucleotide sequence: TGTGCCAGCAGCGCTACAGGGTTCAATCAGCCCCAGCATTTT.

Turning to this clonotype: An end of the junction differs from the germline gene, which may be a read error. The gene calls are TRBV10-3 and TRBJ2-3, with a weak D call TRBD2 (5 bases). This CDR3 contains 16 residues. The germline V gene has CDR1 ENHRY and CDR2 SYGVKD. The CDR3 region is CAVSESGGWSTDTQYF. CDR3 in DNA: TGTGCCGTCAGTGAGTCTGGCGGGTGGAGCACAGATACGCAGTATTTT.

A word on this clonotype: A much larger clone differs from this one at a single base, so this may be a read error. This chain uses TRBV20-1 with TRBJ1-5; the D is unclear. The V and J ends lost 2 bases and 6 bases respectively, with 11 bases between them. The CDR3 has 13 residues. Germline CDR1 is DFQATT and CDR2 is SNEGSKA (reference sequence). CDR3 DNA sequence: TGCAGTGCTAGAACGTCCAGTAGTCAGCCCCAGCATTTT. Its protein is CSARTSSSQPQHF.